The 30 T cell receptor beta chains below come from one sample, sequenced in a study of regulatory T cells in long-lasting Graves disease. Both iRepertoire HTBI primers and Arm-PCR of CDR3 regions were used to build the TCR beta libraries. TCRdb recomputed calls from the multiplex PCR reads with MiXCR, one row per CDR3 protein. The sample has roughly 500,000 distinct CDR3 sequences, more than 20% seen once. Specified time point: persistent/refractory GD, antithyroid drugs over 5 years with positive TRAb. From RNA extracted from PBMCs, the TCR library was made. Specimen: peripheral blood mononuclear cells (PBMCs), collected when the disease was refractory, from a patient treated with antithyroid drugs. The origin of the receptors is a female donor with Graves disease.

This clonotype was counted only a few times. CDR3 nucleotides: TGTGCCAGCAGCTTAGATGGGGCGGGGGCCACTGAAGCTTTCTTT. Its protein product is CASSLDGAGATEAFF. V usage is TRBV11-2 and J usage is TRBJ1-1, with D tentatively TRBD1 (6 bases). Looked up from germline, CDR1 is SGHAT and CDR2 is FQNNGV. The CDR3 spans 15 residues. The V gene lost 0 bases and the J gene lost 4 bases, with 12 bases spanning the gap.

This clonotype was detected only a few times. The V and J genes are TRBV15 and TRBJ2-2, with D hard to call. The V gene lost 0 bases and the J gene lost 6 bases, with 14 bases spanning the gap. The V gene's germline CDR1 is LNHNV and CDR2 YYDKDF (reference sequence). This CDR3 is built from 16 residues. CDR3 bases: TGTGCCACCAGCAGAGATTGGCAGGAGACCGCCGGGGAGCTGTTTTTT. Translating gives CATSRDWQETAGELFF.

This clonotype was observed once. Written as DNA, the CDR3 is TGTGCCAGCAGGACCACTGGCGGCAACGAGCAGTACTTC. It codes for CASRTTGGNEQYF. This chain connects TRBV27 to TRBJ2-7; D is ambiguous. Germline values: CDR1 MNHEY, CDR2 SMNVEV (reference sequence). V was cut by 6 bases and J by 5 bases, with 14 bases left in between. The CDR3 runs to 13 residues.

The V call is TRBV6-5, the J call TRBJ2-7; 7 bases are shared with TRBD2. With 1 base clipped from V and 3 bases from J, the junction kept 9 bases outside the gene matches. The V gene's germline CDR1 is MNHEY and CDR2 SVGAGI. The CDR3 covers 16 residues. The CDR3 nucleotides read TGTGCCAGCAGTTACTTTTCAGGACTAGACATCTACGAGCAGTACTTC. This sequence encodes CASSYFSGLDIYEQYF.

The rearrangement joins TRBV10-2 to TRBJ2-4; the D gene is possibly TRBD2 (5 bases). This CDR3 is 16 amino acids long. Trimming shortened V by 4 bases and J by 0 bases, and 13 bases separated the two germline ends. Germline CDR1 is WSHSY and CDR2 is SAAADI. The CDR3 DNA reads as TGCGCCAGCAGTGTTCAAAGCGGTTTAGCCAAAAACATTCAGTACTTC. Protein sequence: CASSVQSGLAKNIQYF.

This chain joins TRBV9 and TRBJ1-1; 8 bases are a match to TRBD1. V shed 5 bases, J shed 8 bases, and the junction held 14 bases outside the gene matches. This CDR3 is 15 amino acids long. The germline gives CDR1 SGDLS, CDR2 YYNGEE. The CDR3 bases are TGTGCCAGCAGGGGGGGGACAGGTGCCGGTCGGGAAGCTTTCTTT. This sequence encodes CASRGGTGAGREAFF.

In its sample, this clonotype was seen many times. V gene TRBV6-1 combines with J gene TRBJ2-7; TRBD1 aligns across 7 bases. V lost 11 bases to trimming and J lost 2 bases; unmatched junction nucleotides: 9. This CDR3 comprises 13 residues. CDR1 MNHNS and CDR2 SASEGT come from the germline V gene. The CDR3 loop reads CAARDSVPYEQYF. CDR3 DNA: TGTGCCGCCCGGGACAGCGTTCCCTACGAGCAGTACTTC.

There are many counts of this clonotype. This chain joins TRBV28 and TRBJ1-1; tentative D call: TRBD1 (6 bases). The germline V gene has CDR1 MDHEN and CDR2 SYDVKM. The CDR3 loop spans 15 amino acids. The V end was cut by 6 bases, the J end by 5 bases, with 19 bases between. CDR3 nucleotide sequence: TGTGCCAGCAGAACACAGGGTCGGAGGGGGACTGAAGCTTTCTTT. Translated, it gives CASRTQGRRGTEAFF.

This clonotype came up many times. The gene calls are TRBV27 and TRBJ1-5; no clear D gene. The CDR3 covers 16 residues. V lost 7 bases, J lost 0 bases, and 16 bases lay in between. Germline V gene sequence: CDR1 MNHEY, CDR2 SMNVEV (reference sequence). CDR3 DNA sequence: TGTGCCAGCATGGAGAGGGCGGTTTATAGCAATCAGCCCCAGCATTTT. Its protein product is CASMERAVYSNQPQHF.

This clonotype has ten or more counts. The CDR3 loop is CASIGWAGFGEQYF. The CDR3 nucleotides are TGTGCCAGCATTGGGTGGGCGGGTTTCGGCGAGCAGTACTTC. The chain joins TRBV28 to TRBJ2-7, with D possibly matching TRBD2 (5 bases). This CDR3 region has 14 residues. Looked up from germline, CDR1 is MDHEN and CDR2 is SYDVKM. V was clipped by 7 bases and J by 6 bases, with 19 bases between them.

This rearrangement joins TRBV3-1 to TRBJ2-7; a possible D gene is TRBD1 (6 bases). Per germline, CDR1 LGHDT and CDR2 YNNKEL (reference sequence). The CDR3 sequence is 16 residues long. The ends were cut back, 0 bases at V and 2 bases at J, with 14 bases in the middle. The CDR3 DNA follows: TGTGCCAGCAGCCAAGATACGTGGGGGCGAGCCTACGAGCAGTACTTC. Translated, it gives CASSQDTWGRAYEQYF.

Ten or more counts support this clonotype. This chain connects TRBV25-1 to TRBJ2-5, with 7 bases matching TRBD1. Germline assignment: CDR1 MGHDK and CDR2 SYGVNS. This CDR3 has 15 residues. The trim removed 2 bases at V and 5 bases at J, leaving 8 bases unmatched. This CDR3 reads CASSEGGQSIETQYF. The DNA for the CDR3 is TGTGCCAGCAGTGAAGGGGGACAGTCGATTGAGACCCAGTACTTC.

This clonotype was detected ten times or more. The V call is TRBV2, the J call TRBJ2-7; 14 positions match TRBD2. Germline trimming cut 4 bases from V and 5 bases from J; bases unmatched to any gene: 1. The CDR3 runs 14 residues. Germline CDR1 SNHLY, CDR2 FYNNEI. In DNA, the CDR3 is TGTGCCAGCAGTGGGGGACTAGCGGGAGACGAGCAGTACTTC. Translation gives CASSGGLAGDEQYF.

The table lists this clonotype with many counts. The gene calls are TRBV28 and TRBJ2-1; 7 bases match TRBD2. This CDR3 contains 12 residues. V gave up 5 bases and J gave up 7 bases; unmatched junction bases: 2. The germline V gene has CDR1 MDHEN and CDR2 SYDVKM. The CDR3, as DNA: TGTGCCAGCAGTCGGCGGGGGAATGAGCAGTTCTTC. Translation gives CASSRRGNEQFF.

The chain carries TRBV30 and TRBJ2-5; tentatively, D is TRBD2 (6 bases). From germline, CDR1 is GTSNPN and CDR2 SVGIG (reference sequence). This CDR3 comprises 16 residues. Between the trimmed V and J ends, which lost 6 bases and 0 bases, there was a span of 20 bases. CDR3 residues: CACRLAITGYQETQYF. CDR3 nucleotide sequence: TGTGCCTGTCGGCTAGCGATCACTGGGTACCAAGAGACCCAGTACTTC.

This clonotype was recorded many times. As DNA, the CDR3 is TGTGCCAGCAGTACCCCAGGGACTGAAGCTTTCTTT. This gives the protein CASSTPGTEAFF. The chain couples TRBV6-1 to TRBJ1-1; TRBD1 might be the D (5 bases). Germline assignment: CDR1 MNHNS and CDR2 SASEGT. V was trimmed by 5 bases and J by 5 bases, leaving 9 bases between them. The CDR3 consists of 12 residues.

This clonotype was detected many times. The rearrangement joins TRBV6-1 to TRBJ1-1; the D is unclear. Germline assignment: CDR1 MNHNS and CDR2 SASEGT. V lost 5 bases, J lost 3 bases, and 10 bases lay in between. The CDR3 extends over 13 amino acids. The CDR3 protein is CASSRRLYTEAFF. CDR3 nucleotide sequence: TGTGCCAGCAGTCGACGGCTGTACACTGAAGCTTTCTTT.

In its sample, this clonotype was seen many times. The chain employs TRBV28 and TRBJ2-5; a weak D match, TRBD2 (6 bases). The CDR3 extends over 13 amino acids. Germline values: CDR1 MDHEN, CDR2 SYDVKM. Deletions cut 9 bases from V and 0 bases from J, with 11 bases between. The CDR3 here is CARGTAYQETQYF. The DNA for the CDR3 is TGTGCCAGAGGGACTGCATACCAAGAGACCCAGTACTTC. The complete variable domain, with remaining parts taken from reference TRBV28 and TRBJ2-5, reads DVKVTQSSRYLVKRTGEKVFLECVQDMDHENMFWYRQDPGLGLRLIYFSYDVKMKEKGDIPEGYSVSREKKERFSLILESASTNQTSMYLCARGTAYQETQYFGPGTRLLVL.

The V call is TRBV19, the J call TRBJ1-1; 7 bases fit TRBD1. Germline V CDR1 and CDR2: LNHDA, SQIVND (reference sequence). This CDR3 has 14 amino acids. V lost 6 bases and J lost 0; bases outside the gene matches: 4. The CDR3 reads CASRPGQLNTEAFF. As DNA, the CDR3 is TGTGCCAGTAGGCCGGGACAGCTGAACACTGAAGCTTTCTTT.

This clonotype was picked up many times. This chain connects TRBV27 to TRBJ1-6; D unresolved. Trimming left V 5 bases short and J 9 bases short, with 17 bases between. There are 15 residues in the CDR3. The germline V gene has CDR1 MNHEY and CDR2 SMNVEV (reference sequence). CDR3 sequence (DNA): TGTGCCAGCAGTACCTTGCTCGAAGTGGGTTCACCCCTCCACTTT. Its translation is CASSTLLEVGSPLHF.

This chain links TRBV10-3 with TRBJ1-1; 10 positions agree with TRBD1. Unmatched junction bases numbered 11, after V lost 6 bases and J lost 4 bases. The length of the CDR3 is 16 residues. Germline assignment: CDR1 ENHRY and CDR2 SYGVKD. The CDR3 DNA sequence: TGTGCCATCAGACCAAGACAGGGGGCGCCGGTCACTGAAGCTTTCTTT. It translates to CAIRPRQGAPVTEAFF.

This clonotype was found many times. The CDR3 spells CASSLFSINTEAFF. The CDR3 DNA sequence: TGTGCCAGCAGTTTATTTTCGATTAACACTGAAGCTTTCTTT. This chain joins TRBV28 and TRBJ1-1; D uncertain. The V gene's germline CDR1 is MDHEN and CDR2 SYDVKM. The V gene lost 1 base and the J gene lost 2 bases, with 8 bases spanning the gap. The length of the CDR3 is 14 residues. The complete variable domain, with remaining parts taken from reference TRBV28 and TRBJ1-1, reads DVKVTQSSRYLVKRTGEKVFLECVQDMDHENMFWYRQDPGLGLRLIYFSYDVKMKEKGDIPEGYSVSREKKERFSLILESASTNQTSMYLCASSLFSINTEAFFGQGTRLTVV.

This clonotype was recorded a few times. The chain carries TRBV29-1 and TRBJ2-2; the match to TRBD2 covers 8 bases. This CDR3 region has 13 residues. V gave up 6 bases and J gave up 5 bases; unmatched junction bases: 5. Germline-derived CDR1 and CDR2 are SQVTM and ANQGSEA. CDR3 bases: TGCAGCGTGAGCGGGAGACGGACCGGGGAGCTGTTTTTT. It translates to CSVSGRRTGELFF.

The rearrangement joins TRBV14 to TRBJ2-7, with D perhaps matching TRBD2 (6 bases). V was trimmed by 1 base and J by 4 bases, leaving 11 bases between them. The CDR3 extends over 14 amino acids. Germline assignment: CDR1 SGHDN and CDR2 FVKESK. The CDR3, as DNA: TGTGCCAGCAGCCAAGTCCTCCGGGAGTACGAGCAGTACTTC. Translation gives CASSQVLREYEQYF.

This clonotype was detected ten times or more. The V and J genes are TRBV20-1 and TRBJ2-7, with a possible D match to TRBD2 (6 bases). The CDR3 is made up of 13 amino acids. Deletions cut 3 bases from V and 1 base from J, with 10 bases between. Germline loops: CDR1 DFQATT, CDR2 SNEGSKA (reference sequence). The CDR3 loop is CSARGGRSYEQYF. CDR3 DNA: TGCAGTGCTAGGGGGGGACGTTCCTACGAGCAGTACTTC.

There are many counts of this clonotype. The rearrangement joins TRBV10-3 to TRBJ2-5, with 9 bases aligning to TRBD2. CDR1 and CDR2 from the germline V gene are ENHRY and SYGVKD. With V trimmed by 0 bases and J by 4 bases, 6 bases remained unmatched. CDR3 length: 16 amino acids. As DNA, the CDR3 is TGTGCCATCAGTGAGTCGGGCGGGAGGGCCGGAGAGACCCAGTACTTC. The encoded protein is CAISESGGRAGETQYF.

In this sample, this clonotype turned up a few times. The junction departs from the called germline gene at one end, perhaps through a read error. The J gene is TRBJ2-2, the V gene TRBV28, with TRBD2 matching 12 bases. Germline CDR1 is MDHEN and CDR2 is SYDVKM. This CDR3 is 18 amino acids long. The chain's CDR3 is CASSQNGLAGTNIGELFF. Here the CDR3 DNA reads TGTGCCAGCAGTCAAAACGGACTAGCGGGAACGAACATCGGGGAGCTGTTTTTT.

Ten or more counts support this clonotype. The chain carries TRBV5-6 and TRBJ2-5; 10 bases map to TRBD2. The CDR3 sequence is 17 residues long. V gave up 4 bases and J gave up 5 bases; unmatched junction bases: 14. The germline V gene has CDR1 SGHDT and CDR2 YYEEEE. The CDR3 DNA follows: TGTGCCAGCAGCCCCTGGACTAGCGGAAACCCTTGGGAGACCCAGTACTTC. This codes for CASSPWTSGNPWETQYF.

In its sample, this clonotype was seen many times. The genes are TRBV28 and TRBJ2-2, with 9 bases lining up with TRBD1. This CDR3 has 15 amino acids. Germline values: CDR1 MDHEN, CDR2 SYDVKM. The trim removed 7 bases at V and 4 bases at J, leaving 7 bases unmatched. The CDR3 is CASITGGARTGELFF. The CDR3 coding sequence is TGTGCCAGCATTACAGGGGGCGCCCGCACCGGGGAGCTGTTTTTT.

The V and J genes are TRBV10-3 and TRBJ1-4, with 7 bases that match TRBD1. This CDR3 comprises 14 residues. Losses at the gene ends were 6 bases for V and 5 bases for J; bases not matched to a gene: 6. Germline V gives CDR1 ENHRY, CDR2 SYGVKD. Here the CDR3 reads CAISQGQRNEKLFF. CDR3 in DNA: TGTGCCATCAGCCAGGGACAGCGCAATGAAAAACTGTTTTTT.